Below, 19 T cell receptor beta chains from the same sample are listed, as sequenced in a study of T cell responses to AZD1222 COVID-19 vaccine. The protocol was immunoSEQ multiplex PCR, while the TCRdb copy is restricted to in-frame clones and leaves out a portion. The repertoire holds 150,000 to 200,000 clones, with just under 90% as singletons. The material was peripheral blood, obtained on day 0 of AZD1222 vaccination. The receptors come from an adult in good health.

This sequence joins TRBV6-5 and TRBJ1-2; 7 bases are a match to TRBD1. This CDR3 comprises 14 residues. The germline V gene encodes CDR1 MNHEY and CDR2 SVGAGI. With V trimmed by 2 bases and J by 4 bases, 4 bases remained unmatched. The CDR3 here is CASSYTTGPYGYTF. CDR3 bases: TGTGCCAGCAGTTACACGACAGGGCCCTATGGCTACACCTTC.

V usage is TRBV3-1 (or the pseudogene TRBV3-2) and J usage is TRBJ1-2; D is ambiguous. Trimming shortened V by 1 base and J by 7 bases, and 16 bases separated the two germline ends. The germline V gene encodes CDR1 LGHDT and CDR2 YNNKEL (reference sequence). The length of the CDR3 is 15 residues. Written as DNA, the CDR3 is TGTGCCAGCAGCCAAGTGATGTCGGCGTTTAGTGGCTACACCTTC. It codes for CASSQVMSAFSGYTF.

The V call is TRBV11-2, the J call TRBJ2-7; 7 bases agree with TRBD1. Germline CDR1 is SGHAT and CDR2 is FQNNGV. The V gene end was trimmed by 5 bases and the J gene end by 2 bases; junction bases not matched to a gene: 6. CDR3 length: 14 residues. Here the CDR3 DNA reads TGTGCCAGCAGCACCGACAGGGCCACCTACGAGCAGTACTTC. This encodes CASSTDRATYEQYF.

The chain has TRBV9 and TRBJ2-7, with 7 bases fitting TRBD1. Germline lookup yields CDR1 SGDLS and CDR2 YYNGEE. Germline trimming cut 3 bases from V and 2 bases from J; bases unmatched to any gene: 8. This CDR3 region has 15 residues. The CDR3 reads CASSALTGATYEQYF. Here the CDR3 DNA reads TGTGCCAGCAGCGCCCTCACAGGGGCCACCTACGAGCAGTACTTC. The full variable domain, with the rest looked up from reference TRBV9 and TRBJ2-7, is DSGVTQTPKHLITATGQRVTLRCSPRSGDLSVYWYQQSLDQGLQFLIQYYNGEERAKGNILERFSAQQFPDLHSELNLSSLELGDSALYFCASSALTGATYEQYFGPGTRLTVT.

The chain employs TRBV5-1 and TRBJ2-2; 10 bases agree with TRBD2. Germline V gene data show CDR1 as SGHRS and CDR2 as YFSETQ. With V trimmed by 1 base and J by 7 bases, 13 bases remained unmatched. There are 18 residues in the CDR3. The CDR3 spells CASSLQAGGPLAVGELFF. Here the CDR3 DNA reads TGCGCCAGCAGCTTGCAAGCGGGGGGGCCTCTGGCCGTCGGGGAGCTGTTTTTT.

The V call is TRBV28, the J call TRBJ2-7, with 10 bases that match TRBD1. Germline lookup yields CDR1 MDHEN and CDR2 SYDVKM. CDR3 length: 15 amino acids. With V trimmed by 8 bases and J by 2 bases, 9 bases remained unmatched. The chain's CDR3 is CASESMGTGAYEQYF. CDR3 nucleotides: TGTGCCAGCGAGTCTATGGGGACAGGGGCCTACGAGCAGTACTTC. Variable domain in full (rest from reference TRBV28 and TRBJ2-7): DVKVTQSSRYLVKRTGEKVFLECVQDMDHENMFWYRQDPGLGLRLIYFSYDVKMKEKGDIPEGYSVSREKKERFSLILESASTNQTSMYLCASESMGTGAYEQYFGPGTRLTVT.

The V call is TRBV2, the J call TRBJ2-7, with 8 bases aligning to TRBD1. V dropped 7 bases and J dropped 1; count of bases not matched to a gene: 21. The CDR3 has 19 residues. The germline gives CDR1 SNHLY, CDR2 FYNNEI. The CDR3 DNA reads as TGTGCCAGCATCCCATCCCGGACAGGGTCGGGGGTTATGTCCTACGAGCAGTACTTC. This encodes CASIPSRTGSGVMSYEQYF.

V gene TRBV5-8 combines with J gene TRBJ2-5; 7 bases line up with TRBD2. Trimming took 4 bases from V and 0 from J; bases not matched to a gene: 0. The CDR3 length is 13 residues. CDR1 is SGHTS and CDR2 is YDEGEE in the germline V gene. The CDR3 protein is CASSLADQETQYF. CDR3 coding DNA: TGTGCCAGCAGCCTAGCGGACCAAGAGACCCAGTACTTC. Using reference TRBV5-8 and TRBJ2-5 for the parts outside the CDR3, the full variable domain is EAGVTQSPTHLIKTRGQQATLRCSPISGHTSVYWYQQALGLGLQFLLWYDEGEERNRGNFPPRFSGRQFPNYSSELNVNALELEDSALYLCASSLADQETQYFGPGTRLLVL.

V and J are TRBV28 and TRBJ2-7; D is ambiguous. V lost 6 bases to trimming and J lost 7 bases, with 13 bases between them. The germline V gene has CDR1 MDHEN and CDR2 SYDVKM. The CDR3 sequence is 12 residues long. The CDR3 sequence: CASRIGLREQYF. The CDR3, as DNA: TGTGCCAGCAGGATAGGGCTGAGGGAGCAGTACTTC.

There are a few counts of this clone. The chain uses TRBV7-8 and TRBJ1-5, with D perhaps TRBD1 (6 bases). This CDR3 has 16 residues. Germline V gene data show CDR1 as SGHVS and CDR2 as FQNEAQ. The ends were cut back, 4 bases at V and 0 bases at J, with 13 bases in the middle. The CDR3 loop is CASSSRDIGSNQPQHF. CDR3 sequence (DNA): TGTGCCAGCAGCTCCCGGGACATAGGTAGCAATCAGCCCCAGCATTTT.

The rearrangement joins TRBV2 to TRBJ1-2, with 7 bases identical to TRBD1. CDR1 and CDR2 from the germline V gene are SNHLY and FYNNEI. V trimming: 7 bases; J trimming: 4 bases; junction bases outside the gene matches: 3. The CDR3 spans 12 residues. CDR3 in amino acids: CASTDRAYGYTF. The CDR3 DNA reads TGTGCCAGCACAGACAGGGCCTATGGCTACACCTTC.

V usage is TRBV7-3 and J usage is TRBJ1-2; 12 bases are a match to TRBD1. Germline V gene sequence: CDR1 SGHTA, CDR2 FQGTGA. The J segment lost 4 bases and the V segment lost 5 bases, leaving 17 bases of the junction unmatched. The CDR3 totals 19 residues. The CDR3 region has the DNA TGTGCCAGCAGCCCGTACAGCACCTCCGGGACAGGGGGCATCTATGGCTACACCTTC. Residues: CASSPYSTSGTGGIYGYTF.

This clone was seen just once. The chain links TRBV18 to TRBJ1-1; 7 nucleotides agree with TRBD1. The V segment lost 4 bases and the J segment 1 base; nucleotides outside the gene matches: 6. CDR3 length: 15 amino acids. The germline gives CDR1 KGHSH, CDR2 LQKENI. CDR3 sequence (DNA): TGTGCCAGCTCACAGGGGGCGTTGGGGAACACTGAAGCTTTCTTT. This codes for CASSQGALGNTEAFF.

The gene calls are TRBV18 and TRBJ1-5; D gene ambiguous. Germline V gene sequence: CDR1 KGHSH, CDR2 LQKENI. The length of the CDR3 is 15 residues. V lost 1 base, J lost 3 bases, and 10 bases lay in between. CDR3 region: CASSPLAHTNQPQHF. The CDR3 nucleotides are TGTGCCAGCTCACCACTCGCCCACACCAATCAGCCCCAGCATTTT. Together with reference TRBV18 and TRBJ1-5, the CDR3 gives the full variable domain: NAGVMQNPRHLVRRRGQEARLRCSPMKGHSHVYWYRQLPEEGLKFMVYLQKENIIDESGMPKERFSAEFPKEGPSILRIQQVVRGDSAAYFCASSPLAHTNQPQHFGDGTRLSIL.

V gene TRBV18 combines with J gene TRBJ2-2; D might be TRBD1 or TRBD2, each matching 6 bases. Trimming pared 6 bases from V and 0 bases from J, leaving 11 bases between. The CDR3 is 15 residues long. The germline V gene has CDR1 KGHSH and CDR2 LQKENI. The CDR3 loop reads CASSRGQANTGELFF. As DNA, the CDR3 is TGTGCCAGCTCCCGGGGGCAGGCGAACACCGGGGAGCTGTTTTTT.

The chain employs TRBV6-5 and TRBJ1-2; 10 positions agree with TRBD1. The germline V gene has CDR1 MNHEY and CDR2 SVGAGI. The CDR3 extends over 14 amino acids. Germline trimming cut 7 bases from V and 6 bases from J; bases unmatched to any gene: 8. The CDR3 reads CASIRDRGGDGYTF. The CDR3 bases are TGTGCCAGCATTCGGGACAGGGGAGGCGATGGCTACACCTTC.

This chain uses TRBV2 with TRBJ1-6; D might be TRBD1 (5 bases). The CDR3 sequence is 14 residues long. Germline CDR1 reads SNHLY; CDR2 reads FYNNEI. The V end was cut by 7 bases, the J end by 7 bases, with 14 bases between. This CDR3 is CASIGGVRNSPLHF. CDR3 sequence (DNA): TGTGCCAGCATTGGGGGGGTACGGAATTCACCCCTCCACTTT. The whole variable domain, filled in from reference TRBV2 and TRBJ1-6, reads EPEVTQTPSHQVTQMGQEVILRCVPISNHLYFYWYRQILGQKVEFLVSFYNNEISEKSEIFDDQFSVERPDGSNFTLKIRSTKLEDSAMYFCASIGGVRNSPLHFGNGTRLTVT.

In this sample, this clone turned up a few times. The genes are TRBV7-9 and TRBJ2-7; 9 bases map to TRBD1. The germline V gene has CDR1 SEHNR and CDR2 FQNEAQ (reference sequence). CDR3 length: 16 amino acids. Germline trimming cut 5 bases from V and 6 bases from J; bases unmatched to any gene: 14. CDR3 DNA: TGTGCCAGCAGCCTAAGGAGCGGGACAGGGTTAGTCGAGCAGTACTTC. Translated: CASSLRSGTGLVEQYF. Using reference TRBV7-9 and TRBJ2-7 for the parts outside the CDR3, the full variable domain is DTGVSQNPRHKITKRGQNVTFRCDPISEHNRLYWYRQTLGQGPEFLTYFQNEAQLEKSRLLSDRFSAERPKGSFSTLEIQRTEQGDSAMYLCASSLRSGTGLVEQYFGPGTRLTVT.

The rearrangement uses TRBV2 and TRBJ1-2; D call uncertain. The CDR3 loop spans 14 amino acids. The germline V gene encodes CDR1 SNHLY and CDR2 FYNNEI. Between the trimmed V and J ends, which lost 6 bases and 8 bases, there was a span of 19 bases. CDR3 region: CASSSGIWTQGYTF. The CDR3 coding sequence is TGTGCCAGCAGCTCCGGGATCTGGACCCAGGGCTACACCTTC.